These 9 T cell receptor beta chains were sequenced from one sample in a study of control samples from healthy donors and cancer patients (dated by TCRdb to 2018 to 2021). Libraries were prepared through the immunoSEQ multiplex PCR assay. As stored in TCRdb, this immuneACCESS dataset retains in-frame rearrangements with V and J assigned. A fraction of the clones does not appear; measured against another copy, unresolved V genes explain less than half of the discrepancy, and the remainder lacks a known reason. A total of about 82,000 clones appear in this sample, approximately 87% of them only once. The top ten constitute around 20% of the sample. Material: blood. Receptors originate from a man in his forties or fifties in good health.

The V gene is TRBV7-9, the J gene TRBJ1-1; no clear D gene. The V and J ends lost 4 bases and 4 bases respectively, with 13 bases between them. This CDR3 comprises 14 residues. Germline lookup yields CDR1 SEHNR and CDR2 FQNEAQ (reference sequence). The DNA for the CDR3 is TGTGCCAGCAGCTCAACAATCGGGGTCACTGAAGCTTTCTTT. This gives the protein CASSSTIGVTEAFF.

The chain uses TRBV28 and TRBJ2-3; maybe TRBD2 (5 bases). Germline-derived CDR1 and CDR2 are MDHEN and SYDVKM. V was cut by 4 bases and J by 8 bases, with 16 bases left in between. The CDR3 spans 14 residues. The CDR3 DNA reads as TGTGCCAGCAGTTGGGAGCCCGGTCAAGGTACGCAGTATTTT. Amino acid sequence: CASSWEPGQGTQYF.

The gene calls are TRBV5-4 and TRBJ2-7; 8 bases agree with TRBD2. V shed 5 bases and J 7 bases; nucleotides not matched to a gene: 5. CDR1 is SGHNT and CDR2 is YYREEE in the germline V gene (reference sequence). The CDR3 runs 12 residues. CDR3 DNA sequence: TGTGCCAGCAGTTCGGGGGGGGTGGAGCAGTACTTC. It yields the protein CASSSGGVEQYF.

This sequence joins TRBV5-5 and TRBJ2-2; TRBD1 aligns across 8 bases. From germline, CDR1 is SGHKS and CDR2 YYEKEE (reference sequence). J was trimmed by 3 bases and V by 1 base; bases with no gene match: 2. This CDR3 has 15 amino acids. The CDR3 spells CASSLTGGDTGELFF. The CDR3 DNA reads TGTGCCAGCAGCTTGACAGGGGGTGACACCGGGGAGCTGTTTTTT.

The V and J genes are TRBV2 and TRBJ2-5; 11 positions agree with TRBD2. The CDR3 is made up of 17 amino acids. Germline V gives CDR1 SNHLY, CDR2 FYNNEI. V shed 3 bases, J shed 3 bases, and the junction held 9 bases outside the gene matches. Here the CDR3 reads CASSDGFLAGGEETQYF. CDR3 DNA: TGTGCCAGCAGTGACGGGTTTTTAGCGGGGGGGGAAGAGACCCAGTACTTC.

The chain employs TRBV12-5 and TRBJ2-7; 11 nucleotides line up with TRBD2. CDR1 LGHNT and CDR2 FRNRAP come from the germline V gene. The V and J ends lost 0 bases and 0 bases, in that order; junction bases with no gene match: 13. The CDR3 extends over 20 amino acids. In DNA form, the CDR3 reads TGTGCTAGTGGTTTGGTACTCCCCACTATAGCGGGAGGGCCCTCCTACGAGCAGTACTTC. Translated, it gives CASGLVLPTIAGGPSYEQYF.

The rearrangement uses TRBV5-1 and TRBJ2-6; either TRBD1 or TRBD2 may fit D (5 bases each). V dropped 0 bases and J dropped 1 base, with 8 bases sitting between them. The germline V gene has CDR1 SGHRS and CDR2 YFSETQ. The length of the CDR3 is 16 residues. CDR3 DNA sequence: TGCGCCAGCAGCTTGGGGGACGGGTCTGGGGCCAACGTCCTGACTTTC. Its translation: CASSLGDGSGANVLTF.

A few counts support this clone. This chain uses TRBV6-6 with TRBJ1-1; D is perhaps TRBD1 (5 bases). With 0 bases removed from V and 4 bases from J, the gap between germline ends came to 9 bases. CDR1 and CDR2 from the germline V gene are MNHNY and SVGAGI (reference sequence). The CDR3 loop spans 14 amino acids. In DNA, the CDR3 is TGTGCCAGCAGTTACTCTCAAGGGGCCACTGAAGCTTTCTTT. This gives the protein CASSYSQGATEAFF.

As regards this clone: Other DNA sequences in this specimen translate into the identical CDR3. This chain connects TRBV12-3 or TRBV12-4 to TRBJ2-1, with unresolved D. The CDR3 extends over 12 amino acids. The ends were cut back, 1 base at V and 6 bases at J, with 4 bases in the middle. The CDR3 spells CASSLGGNEQFF. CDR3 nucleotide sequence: TGTGCCAGCAGTTTAGGAGGCAATGAGCAGTTCTTC.